The rows below give T cell receptor beta chains drawn from one sample of a study of T cell changes during pregnancy in multiple sclerosis. Clones were sequenced by immunoSEQ multiplex PCR, and TCRdb holds only the in-frame ones, with some missing. This table has about 73,000 clones, roughly 92% appearing once. The sample here was peripheral blood, taken in the third trimester of pregnancy. These receptors were taken from a female donor in good health, enrolled as a control in a pregnancy study. The CDR3 runs from the conserved cysteine through the conserved F or W. A D gene is named only where the DNA matches it firmly. Some rows have no size entry. The others give once, few or many, or a class for an expanded clone.

TRBV7-2	TRBJ2-1	TRBD2	.	12	TGTGCCAGCAGCTTGGGAGCGGGGGGGCAGTTCTTC	CASSLGAGGQFF
TRBV5-4	TRBJ2-3	TRBD1	few	15	TGTGCCAGCAGCCGGGGACAGCTTAGCACAGATACGCAGTATTTT	CASSRGQLSTDTQYF
TRBV11-2	TRBJ2-5	.	.	14	TGTGCCAGCAGCCCTACCCGGGTCCAAGAGACCCAGTACTTC	CASSPTRVQETQYF
TRBV7-9	TRBJ2-5	.	once	17	TGTGCCAGCAGCTCACCGACAGGCAAAGGCCTCCAAGAGACCCAGTACTTC	CASSSPTGKGLQETQYF
TRBV11-2	TRBJ1-6	.	.	16	TGTGCCAGCAGCTTAGATCTAGGGCAGGGGAGTTCACCCCTCCACTTT	CASSLDLGQGSSPLHF
TRBV28	TRBJ1-4	TRBD1	.	17	TGTGCCAGCAGGGGGGGTGGGACAGGGGGCGTAGTTGAAAAACTGTTTTTT	CASRGGGTGGVVEKLFF
TRBV6-4	TRBJ2-2	.	.	15	TGTGCCAGCAGTGAGCGGGGCACGAACACCGGGGAGCTGTTTTTT	CASSERGTNTGELFF
TRBV28	TRBJ2-7	.	.	14	TGTGCCAGCAGCTCTTGGAGGGCCTCCTACGAGCAGTACTTC	CASSSWRASYEQYF
TRBV9	TRBJ2-7	.	.	13	TGTGCCAGCAGCCCCCGCGCCTCCTACGAGCAGTACTTC	CASSPRASYEQYF
TRBV28	TRBJ2-7	TRBD2	.	12	TGTGCCAGCAGTTGGACTAGGGGCGAGCAGTACTTC	CASSWTRGEQYF
TRBV10-2	TRBJ2-7	.	.	13	TGCGCCAGCAGTGAAACAGGGACCTACGAGCAGTACTTC	CASSETGTYEQYF
TRBV5-6	TRBJ2-1	.	.	15	TGTGCCAGCAGCCTCATCGGCGGGCACTACAATGAGCAGTTCTTC	CASSLIGGHYNEQFF
TRBV9	TRBJ1-2	.	.	14	TGTGCCAGCAGCGTAGCGGGGGGACCCTATGGCTACACCTTC	CASSVAGGPYGYTF
TRBV28	TRBJ1-3	TRBD1	.	17	TGTGCCAGCAGTGCGACAGGGACGAGAAAACGAGGAAACACCATATATTTT	CASSATGTRKRGNTIYF
TRBV27	TRBJ1-2	TRBD1	.	17	TGTGCCAGCAGTTCCCGACAGGGGTCGTCCGGGGACTATGGCTACACCTTC	CASSSRQGSSGDYGYTF
TRBV14	TRBJ1-1	.	once	15	TGTGCCAGCAGCCCGGCGGGCCTCGGGGGTGCTGAAGCTTTCTTT	CASSPAGLGGAEAFF
TRBV2	TRBJ2-3	TRBD1	.	12	TGTGCCACGGACAGGTCTGCAGATACGCAGTATTTT	CATDRSADTQYF
TRBV28	TRBJ1-5	TRBD1	.	13	TGTGCCAGCAGGACAGGGGGCTATCAGCCCCAGCATTTT	CASRTGGYQPQHF
TRBV2	TRBJ2-1	TRBD2	.	12	TGTGCCAGCAGTGAACGGGAGGGCGCGCAGTTCTTC	CASSEREGAQFF
TRBV19	TRBJ2-2	TRBD1	few	14	TGTGCCAGCCTCCGGGACAGTCCCACCGGGGAGCTGTTTTTT	CASLRDSPTGELFF
TRBV25-1	TRBJ2-1	TRBD2	.	15	TGTGCCAGCAGTGAAGGAGCGGGAGGGTACAATGAGCAGTTCTTC	CASSEGAGGYNEQFF
TRBV30	TRBJ1-2	TRBD1	.	14	TGTGCCTGGAGTCGGCCGGGGGACAGGGACGGCTACACCTTC	CAWSRPGDRDGYTF
TRBV16	TRBJ2-3	TRBD2	.	17	TGTGCCAGCAGCCAATGGGGTCGGCGGGGGTCCACAGATACGCAGTATTTT	CASSQWGRRGSTDTQYF
TRBV18	TRBJ1-3	TRBD1	.	16	TGTGCCAGCTCACCAGGACAGGGGGCTACTATTAGCCCCATATATTTT	CASSPGQGATISPIYF
TRBV19	TRBJ1-5	TRBD1	.	14	TGTGCCAGTAGCCCTGGGACAGGGCCTCAGCCCCAGCATTTT	CASSPGTGPQPQHF
TRBV6-1	TRBJ1-5	.	.	18	TGTGCCAGCAGTGAAGGTTGGGGGACACCTTATAGCAATCAGCCCCAGCATTTT	CASSEGWGTPYSNQPQHF
TRBV7-3	TRBJ2-1	TRBD1	.	15	TGTGCCAGCAGTGCCCCGGGACAGAGTTACAATGAGCAGTTCTTC	CASSAPGQSYNEQFF
TRBV4-2	TRBJ2-7	.	.	15	TGTGCCAGCAGCCAAGCCCAGGCTTCCTCCTACGAGCAGTACTTC	CASSQAQASSYEQYF
TRBV29-1	TRBJ2-3	TRBD2	.	14	TGCAGCGCCTTCTTTAGCGGGAGTTCACATACGCAGTATTTT	CSAFFSGSSHTQYF
TRBV7-2	TRBJ2-3	TRBD2	.	15	TGTGCCAGCAGCCCAAGCGGGAGAGGAACAGATACGCAGTATTTT	CASSPSGRGTDTQYF
TRBV6-5	TRBJ2-2	TRBD2	.	15	TGTGCCAGCAGTTGGGCGGGAGAGCGCACCGGGGAGCTGTTTTTT	CASSWAGERTGELFF
TRBV2	TRBJ1-3	.	.	14	TGTGCCATCGAAGGGGGTCTCTCTGGAAACACCATATATTTT	CAIEGGLSGNTIYF
TRBV6-5	TRBJ1-2	.	.	11	TGTGCCACCAGCAGTTACAGTTTCTACACCTTC	CATSSYSFYTF
TRBV29-1	TRBJ1-1	.	.	13	TGCAGCGCACTAGGACAGCTGAACACTGAAGCTTTCTTT	CSALGQLNTEAFF
TRBV4-3	TRBJ2-1	.	.	13	TGCGCCAGCAGCCAAGACTTCTACAATGAGCAGTTCTTC	CASSQDFYNEQFF
TRBV18	TRBJ2-3	.	once	13	TGTGCCAGCTCACTGAGGTTCACAGATACGCAGTATTTT	CASSLRFTDTQYF
TRBV2	TRBJ1-3	.	.	11	TGTGCCCCACTGTGGGGAAACACCATATATTTT	CAPLWGNTIYF
TRBV28	TRBJ1-5	TRBD1	.	16	TGTGCCAGCAGATCACTCGACAGGGTAGCAAATCAGCCCCAGCATTTT	CASRSLDRVANQPQHF
TRBV2	TRBJ2-1	.	.	15	TGTGCCAGCAGTGGGCCGGGTAGGAGGCACGATGAGCAGTTCTTC	CASSGPGRRHDEQFF
TRBV19	TRBJ1-4	.	.	14	TGTGCCAGTAATCAGCGGGGGCTGAATGAAAAACTGTTTTTT	CASNQRGLNEKLFF
TRBV6-5	TRBJ2-1	.	.	15	TGTGCCAGCAGTCCTCGACGAGGAGGGGCAAATGAGCAGTTCTTC	CASSPRRGGANEQFF
TRBV7-9	TRBJ2-3	.	.	17	TGTGCCAGCCAGGGGACCGGGACATCGTGGACCAGAGATACGCAGTATTTT	CASQGTGTSWTRDTQYF
TRBV7-2	TRBJ2-3	TRBD1	.	18	TGTGCCAGCAGCTTAGGGGCACCGGGACAGGGGGGCACAGATACGCAGTATTTT	CASSLGAPGQGGTDTQYF
TRBV4-3	TRBJ2-7	TRBD2	.	15	TGCGCCAGCAGCCAAGGGACTAGCGGTCTCTACGAGCAGTACTTC	CASSQGTSGLYEQYF
TRBV7-9	TRBJ2-1	.	.	15	TGTGCCAGCAGCCCCGGGGGTAGCTCCTACAATGAGCAGTTCTTC	CASSPGGSSYNEQFF
TRBV10-3	TRBJ2-2	.	.	14	TGTGCCATCAGGCCAACACAGGGAACCGGGGAGCTGTTTTTT	CAIRPTQGTGELFF
TRBV4-1	TRBJ2-7	TRBD2	.	15	TGCGCCAGCAGCCAAGGGGGACTAGCGGGGGGAGAGCAGTACTTC	CASSQGGLAGGEQYF
TRBV7-3	TRBJ1-1	.	.	17	TGTGCCAGCAGCCAAAAGGGGGGGTCCGGGCCGAACACTGAAGCTTTCTTT	CASSQKGGSGPNTEAFF
TRBV5-4	TRBJ2-7	.	once	13	TGTGCCAGCAGCCACGACAGTTCCTACGAGCAGTACTTC	CASSHDSSYEQYF
TRBV28	TRBJ2-7	.	.	14	TGTGCCACCTCGATCCAGGGAGGTTCCTACGAGCAGTACTTC	CATSIQGGSYEQYF
TRBV5-6	TRBJ2-7	.	.	14	TGTGCCAGCAGCTTCGGACAGTCTCGGTACGAGCAGTACTTC	CASSFGQSRYEQYF
TRBV7-8	TRBJ2-7	TRBD1	.	15	TGTGCCAGCAGCTCGTCCCGGGACAGACCCTACGAGCAGTACTTC	CASSSSRDRPYEQYF
TRBV27	TRBJ2-5	TRBD2	.	13	TGTGCCAGCAGTTTGTTGGGGGAGGGGACCCAGTACTTC	CASSLLGEGTQYF
TRBV28	TRBJ2-3	.	.	11	TGTGCCAGCACCCGAGGGGATACGCAGTATTTT	CASTRGDTQYF